Below, one T cell receptor beta chain is given with its context. Method: immunoSEQ multiplex PCR; TCRdb's copy keeps in-frame clones and lacks some. The sample has about 42,000 clones, 91% seen once. CDR1 and CDR2 (germline): SGHTA, FQGNSA. The V and J ends lost 6 bases and 5 bases, in that order; junction bases with no gene match: 8. CDR3 length: 15 residues. This sample is drawn from a study of T cell changes during pregnancy in multiple sclerosis. This TCR was sampled from a female donor in good health, enrolled as a control in a pregnancy study. The input for sequencing was CD4+ T cells from peripheral blood mononuclear cells, taken after pregnancy. This chain links TRBV7-2 with TRBJ2-5; the match to TRBD2 covers 11 bases. This CDR3 is CASRQPSGRYETQYF. The CDR3 DNA reads TGTGCCAGCAGACAACCTAGCGGGAGGTACGAGACCCAGTACTTC. Drawing the rest from reference TRBV7-2 and TRBJ2-5, the complete variable domain is GAGVSQSPSNKVTEKGKDVELRCDPISGHTALYWYRQSLGQGLEFLIYFQGNSAPDKSGLPSDRFSAERTGGSVSTLTIQRTQQEDSAVYLCASRQPSGRYETQYFGPGTRLLVL.